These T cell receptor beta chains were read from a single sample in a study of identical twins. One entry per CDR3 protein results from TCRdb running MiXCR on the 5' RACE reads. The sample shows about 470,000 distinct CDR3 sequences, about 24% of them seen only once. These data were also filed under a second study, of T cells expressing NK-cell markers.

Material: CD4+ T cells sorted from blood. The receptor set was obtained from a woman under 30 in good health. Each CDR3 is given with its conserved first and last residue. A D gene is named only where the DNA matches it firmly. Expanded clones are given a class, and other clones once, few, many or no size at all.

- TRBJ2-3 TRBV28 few TGTGCCAGCAGTTTATCGGATGGGCGGACCCGGACAGATACGCAGTATTTT CASSLSDGRTRTDTQYF
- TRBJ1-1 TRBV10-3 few TGTGCCATCAGTGAGAGGTCCACTGAAGCTTTCTTT CAISERSTEAFF
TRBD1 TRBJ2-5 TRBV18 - TGTGCCAGCTCACCATCCCAGGGACAGAGGAGAGAGACCCAGTACTTC CASSPSQGQRRETQYF
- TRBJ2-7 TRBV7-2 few TGTGCCAGCAGCTTAGTTACGAACGAGCAGTACTTC CASSLVTNEQYF
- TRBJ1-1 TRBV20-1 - TGCAGTGCCCCCCAGGTCGGTGAAGCTTTCTTT CSAPQVGEAFF
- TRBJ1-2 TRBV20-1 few TGCAGTGCTAGAAGGGAGCCCTATGGCTACACCTTC CSARREPYGYTF
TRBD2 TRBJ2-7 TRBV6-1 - TGTGCCAGCAGACCCACGGGGGGGGCGACCTACGAGCAGTACTTC CASRPTGGATYEQYF
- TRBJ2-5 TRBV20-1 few TGCAGTGGCAAGGCCCTTTACGGGGAGACCCAGTACTTC CSGKALYGETQYF
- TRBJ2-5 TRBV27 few TGTGCCAGCAGTTTTGAGGTTAGGGGGACCCAGTACTTC CASSFEVRGTQYF
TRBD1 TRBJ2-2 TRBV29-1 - TGCAGCGTTAGATGGCAGGGGGCTGAGCTGTTTTTT CSVRWQGAELFF
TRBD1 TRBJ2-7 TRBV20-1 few TGCAGTGCTAGGACAGGGTCCTACGAGCAGTACTTC CSARTGSYEQYF
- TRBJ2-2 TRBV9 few TGTGCCAGCAGCAACACATGGGCCACCGGGGAGCTGTTTTTT CASSNTWATGELFF
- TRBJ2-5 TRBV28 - TGTGCCAGCAGTTTATCGCTCCGGGAGACCCAGTACTTC CASSLSLRETQYF
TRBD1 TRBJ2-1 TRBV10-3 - TGTGCCATCGGGCGGGACAGGGGGATCAACAATGAGCAGTTCTTC CAIGRDRGINNEQFF
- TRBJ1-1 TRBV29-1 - TGCAGCTTTTCATTCGAGACTGAAGCTTTCTTT CSFSFETEAFF
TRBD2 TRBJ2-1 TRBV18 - TGTGCCAGCTCACCAAGCGGGAGGTCCCTAAATGAGCAGTTCTTC CASSPSGRSLNEQFF
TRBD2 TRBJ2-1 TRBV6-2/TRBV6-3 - TGTGCCAGCAATTTGGCGGGAGGGCCGAAGAATGAGCAGTTCTTC CASNLAGGPKNEQFF
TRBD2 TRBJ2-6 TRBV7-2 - TGTGCCAGCAGCTTAGTGACGGGGGGCTCTGGGGCCAACGTCCTGACTTTC CASSLVTGGSGANVLTF
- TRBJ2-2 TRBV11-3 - TGTGCCAGCAGCTTAGAATTCGGGGAGCTGTTTTTT CASSLEFGELFF
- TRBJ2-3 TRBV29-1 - TGCAGCGCCGACAGTCTTCCGGATACGCAGTATTTT CSADSLPDTQYF
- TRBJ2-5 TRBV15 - TGTGCCACCGGTACGCCCGGCAGAGAGACCCAGTACTTC CATGTPGRETQYF
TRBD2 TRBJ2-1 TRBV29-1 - TGCAGCGTTAGCGGGAGGGCCGTAGATGAGCAGTTCTTC CSVSGRAVDEQFF
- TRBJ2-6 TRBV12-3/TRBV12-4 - TGTGCCAGCAGTTTAGTGTCGAGAGGGGCCAACGTCCTGACTTTC CASSLVSRGANVLTF
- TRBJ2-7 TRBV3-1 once TGTGCCAGCAGCCCCCGGGACAAGGGAAACTACGAGCAGTACTTC CASSPRDKGNYEQYF
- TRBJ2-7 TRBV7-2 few TGTGCCAGCAGCTTAGAACAGGAAGACGAGCAGTACTTC CASSLEQEDEQYF
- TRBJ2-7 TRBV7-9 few TGTGCCAGCAGCTTTCGGAGAGAGCGGTCCTACGAGCAGTACTTC CASSFRRERSYEQYF
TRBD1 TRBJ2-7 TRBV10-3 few TGTGCCATCAGGACACCGGGACAGGGGGCTCGGGAGCAGTACTTC CAIRTPGQGAREQYF
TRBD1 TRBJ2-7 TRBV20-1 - TGCAGTGCCAAGAACCCGGGACAGGGGGCATCCGAGCAGTACTTC CSAKNPGQGASEQYF
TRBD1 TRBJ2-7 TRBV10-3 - TGTGCCATCAGTGAGGCCGGGACAGGGAGATCCTACGAGCAGTACTTC CAISEAGTGRSYEQYF
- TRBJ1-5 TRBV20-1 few TGCAGTGCTCATCAGGGGCGCGGAGATCAGCCCCAGCATTTT CSAHQGRGDQPQHF
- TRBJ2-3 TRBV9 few TGTGCCAGCAGCGTAAGGGGGGAGGGGTCAGATACGCAGTATTTT CASSVRGEGSDTQYF
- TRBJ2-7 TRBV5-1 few TGCGCCAGCAGCTTGGGTCCGGGGGAGTACGAGCAGTACTTC CASSLGPGEYEQYF